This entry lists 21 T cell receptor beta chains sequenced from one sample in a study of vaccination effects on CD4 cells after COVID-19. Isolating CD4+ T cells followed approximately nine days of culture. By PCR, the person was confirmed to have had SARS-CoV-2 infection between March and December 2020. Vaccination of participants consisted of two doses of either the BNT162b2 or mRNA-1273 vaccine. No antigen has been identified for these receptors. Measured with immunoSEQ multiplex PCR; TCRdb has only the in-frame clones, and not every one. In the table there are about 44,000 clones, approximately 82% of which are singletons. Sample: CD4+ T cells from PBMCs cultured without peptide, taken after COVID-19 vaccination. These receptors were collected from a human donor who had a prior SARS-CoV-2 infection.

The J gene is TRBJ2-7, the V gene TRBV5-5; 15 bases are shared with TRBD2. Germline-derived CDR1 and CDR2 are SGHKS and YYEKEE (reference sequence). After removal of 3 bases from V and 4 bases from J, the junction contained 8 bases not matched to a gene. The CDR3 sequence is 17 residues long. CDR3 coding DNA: TGTGCCAGCAGCTATACTTGGACTAGCGGGGGGGCATACGAGCAGTACTTC. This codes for CASSYTWTSGGAYEQYF.

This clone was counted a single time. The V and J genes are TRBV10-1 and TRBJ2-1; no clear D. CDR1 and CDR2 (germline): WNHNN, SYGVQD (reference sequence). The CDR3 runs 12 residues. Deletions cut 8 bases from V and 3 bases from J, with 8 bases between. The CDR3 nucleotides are TGCGCCAGCCCCGCTAGCTACAATGAGCAGTTCTTC. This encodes CASPASYNEQFF.

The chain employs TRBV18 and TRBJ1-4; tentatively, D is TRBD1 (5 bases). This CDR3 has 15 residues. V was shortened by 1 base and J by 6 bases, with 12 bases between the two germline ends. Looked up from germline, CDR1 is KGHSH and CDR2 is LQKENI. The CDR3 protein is CASSPLSGTYEKLFF. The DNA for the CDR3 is TGTGCCAGCTCACCACTCTCAGGGACCTATGAAAAACTGTTTTTT.

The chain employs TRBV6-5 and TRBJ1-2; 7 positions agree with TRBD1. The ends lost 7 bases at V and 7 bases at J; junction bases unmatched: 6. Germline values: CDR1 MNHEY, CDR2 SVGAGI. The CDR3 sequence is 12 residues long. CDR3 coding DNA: TGTGCCAGCAAGGAGACAGGGACTGGCTACACCTTC. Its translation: CASKETGTGYTF.

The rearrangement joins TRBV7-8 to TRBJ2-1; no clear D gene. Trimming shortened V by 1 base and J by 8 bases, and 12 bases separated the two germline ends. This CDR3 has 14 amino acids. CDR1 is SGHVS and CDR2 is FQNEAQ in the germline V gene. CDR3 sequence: CASSLGPRLDEQFF. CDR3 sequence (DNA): TGTGCCAGCAGCTTAGGGCCCCGTCTCGATGAGCAGTTCTTC.

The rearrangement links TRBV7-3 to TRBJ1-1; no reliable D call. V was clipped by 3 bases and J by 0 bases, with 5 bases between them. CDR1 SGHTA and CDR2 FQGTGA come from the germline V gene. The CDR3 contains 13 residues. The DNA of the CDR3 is TGTGCCAGCAGCTTTACGATGAACACTGAAGCTTTCTTT. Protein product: CASSFTMNTEAFF.

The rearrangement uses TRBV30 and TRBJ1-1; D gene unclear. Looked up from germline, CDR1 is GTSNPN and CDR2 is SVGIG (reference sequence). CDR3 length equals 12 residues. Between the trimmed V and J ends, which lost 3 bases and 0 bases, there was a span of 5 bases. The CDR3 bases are TGTGCCTGGAGGAAAATGAACACTGAAGCTTTCTTT. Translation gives CAWRKMNTEAFF. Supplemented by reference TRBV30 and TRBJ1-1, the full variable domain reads SQTIHQWPATLVQPVGSPLSLECTVEGTSNPNLYWYRQAAGRGLQLLFYSVGIGQISSEVPQNLSASRPQDRQFILSSKKLLLSDSGFYLCAWRKMNTEAFFGQGTRLTVV.

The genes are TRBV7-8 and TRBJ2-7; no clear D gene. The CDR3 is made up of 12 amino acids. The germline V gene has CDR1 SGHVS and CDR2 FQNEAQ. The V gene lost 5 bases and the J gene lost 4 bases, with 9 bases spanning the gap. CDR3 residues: CASSPLPYEQYF. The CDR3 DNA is TGTGCCAGCAGCCCACTTCCGTACGAGCAGTACTTC.

CDR3 sequence: CASSSPPGISTDTQYF. The CDR3 DNA reads TGTGCCAGCAGCTCCCCTCCGGGGATTAGCACAGATACGCAGTATTTT. The V call is TRBV11-3, the J call TRBJ2-3, with D perhaps TRBD2 (5 bases). Germline V CDR1 and CDR2: SGHNT, YENEEA. Deletions cut 4 bases from V and 0 bases from J, with 14 bases between. This CDR3 is built from 16 residues.

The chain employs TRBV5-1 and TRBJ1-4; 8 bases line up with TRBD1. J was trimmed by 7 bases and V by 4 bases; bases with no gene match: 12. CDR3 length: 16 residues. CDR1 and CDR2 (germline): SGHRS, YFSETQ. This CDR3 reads CASSVGGQGAGEKLFF. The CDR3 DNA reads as TGCGCCAGCAGCGTTGGGGGCCAGGGGGCGGGTGAAAAACTGTTTTTT.

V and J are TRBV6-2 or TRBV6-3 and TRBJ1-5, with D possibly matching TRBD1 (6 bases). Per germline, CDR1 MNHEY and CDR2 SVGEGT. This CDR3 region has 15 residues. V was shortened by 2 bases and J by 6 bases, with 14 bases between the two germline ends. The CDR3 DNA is TGTGCCAGCAGTTACAATGGGGGCGACGTTCAGCCCCAGCATTTT. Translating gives CASSYNGGDVQPQHF.

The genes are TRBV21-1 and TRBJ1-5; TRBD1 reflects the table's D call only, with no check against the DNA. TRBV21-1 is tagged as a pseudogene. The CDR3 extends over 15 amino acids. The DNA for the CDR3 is TGTGCCAGCAGCAAAGGGGGGGACAGCGATCAGCCCCAGCATTTT. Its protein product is CASSKGGDSDQPQHF.

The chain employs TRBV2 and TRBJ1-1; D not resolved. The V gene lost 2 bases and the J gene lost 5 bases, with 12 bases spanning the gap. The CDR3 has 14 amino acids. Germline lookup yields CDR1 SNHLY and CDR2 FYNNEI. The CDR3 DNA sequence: TGTGCCAGCAGTGAACAGATGCGGGCGACTGAAGCTTTCTTT. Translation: CASSEQMRATEAFF.

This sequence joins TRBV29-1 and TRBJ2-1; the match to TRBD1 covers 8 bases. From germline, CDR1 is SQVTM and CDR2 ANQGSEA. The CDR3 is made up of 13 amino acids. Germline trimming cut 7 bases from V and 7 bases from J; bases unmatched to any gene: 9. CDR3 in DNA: TGCAGCGCCAAGGACAGGGTCGCGAATGAGCAGTTCTTC. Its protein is CSAKDRVANEQFF.

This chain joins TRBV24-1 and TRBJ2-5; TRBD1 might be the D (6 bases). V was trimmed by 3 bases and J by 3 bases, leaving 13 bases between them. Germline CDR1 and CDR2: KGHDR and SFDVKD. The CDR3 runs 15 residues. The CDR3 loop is CATSDPRGTEETQYF. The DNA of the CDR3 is TGTGCCACCAGTGATCCGAGGGGGACGGAAGAGACCCAGTACTTC.

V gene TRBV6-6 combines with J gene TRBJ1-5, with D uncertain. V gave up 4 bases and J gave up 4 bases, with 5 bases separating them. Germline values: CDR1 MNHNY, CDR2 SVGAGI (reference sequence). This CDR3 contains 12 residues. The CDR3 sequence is CASSSPNQPQHF. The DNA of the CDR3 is TGTGCCAGCAGTTCCCCAAATCAGCCCCAGCATTTT.

The CDR3 sequence is CASSLDTGNYGYTF. The CDR3 DNA follows: TGTGCCAGCAGCTTGGATACAGGGAACTATGGCTACACCTTC. The chain carries TRBV7-2 and TRBJ1-2; D may be TRBD1 (6 bases). V was pared by 3 bases and J by 2 bases, with 10 bases between. CDR1 and CDR2 (germline): SGHTA, FQGNSA. The CDR3 totals 14 residues.

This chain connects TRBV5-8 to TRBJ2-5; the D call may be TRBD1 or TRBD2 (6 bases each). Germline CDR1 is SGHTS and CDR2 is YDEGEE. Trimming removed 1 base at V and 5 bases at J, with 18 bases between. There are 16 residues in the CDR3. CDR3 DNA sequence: TGTGCCAGCAGCTTGTCGGCCTCGGGGGCTTACGAGACCCAGTACTTC. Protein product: CASSLSASGAYETQYF.

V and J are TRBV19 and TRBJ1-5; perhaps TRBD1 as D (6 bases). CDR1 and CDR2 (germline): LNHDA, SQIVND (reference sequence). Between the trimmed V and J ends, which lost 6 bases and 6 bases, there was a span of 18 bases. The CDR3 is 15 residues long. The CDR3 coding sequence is TGTGCCAGTAGAGTCGAACAGGGTCGCAGTCAGCCCCAGCATTTT. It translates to CASRVEQGRSQPQHF. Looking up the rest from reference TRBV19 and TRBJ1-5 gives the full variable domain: DGGITQSPKYLFRKEGQNVTLSCEQNLNHDAMYWYRQDPGQGLRLIYYSQIVNDFQKGDIAEGYSVSREKKESFPLTVTSAQKNPTAFYLCASRVEQGRSQPQHFGDGTRLSIL.

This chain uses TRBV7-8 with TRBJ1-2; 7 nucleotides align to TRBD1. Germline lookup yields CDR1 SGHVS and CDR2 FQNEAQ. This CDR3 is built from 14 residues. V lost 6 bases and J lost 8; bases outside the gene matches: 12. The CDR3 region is CASSPKTGFGGYTF. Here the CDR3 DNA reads TGTGCCAGCAGTCCTAAGACAGGGTTCGGGGGCTACACCTTC.

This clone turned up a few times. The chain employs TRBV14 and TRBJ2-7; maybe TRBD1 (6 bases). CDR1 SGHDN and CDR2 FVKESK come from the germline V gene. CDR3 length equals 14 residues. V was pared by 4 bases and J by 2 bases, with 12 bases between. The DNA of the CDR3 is TGTGCCAGCAGCCGGGCAGGGGACACCTACGAGCAGTACTTC. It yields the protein CASSRAGDTYEQYF.